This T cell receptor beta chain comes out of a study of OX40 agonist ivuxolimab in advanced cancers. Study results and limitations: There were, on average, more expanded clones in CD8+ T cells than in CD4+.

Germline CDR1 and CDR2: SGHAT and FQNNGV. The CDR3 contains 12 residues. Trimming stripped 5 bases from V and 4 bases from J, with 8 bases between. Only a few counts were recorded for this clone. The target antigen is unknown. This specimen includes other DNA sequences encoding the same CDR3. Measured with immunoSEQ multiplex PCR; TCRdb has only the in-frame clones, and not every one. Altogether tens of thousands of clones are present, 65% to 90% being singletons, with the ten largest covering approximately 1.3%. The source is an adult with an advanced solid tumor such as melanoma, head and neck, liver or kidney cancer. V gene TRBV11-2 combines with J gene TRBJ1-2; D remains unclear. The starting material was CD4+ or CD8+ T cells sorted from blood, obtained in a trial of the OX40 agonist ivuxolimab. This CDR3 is CASSPGGYGYTF. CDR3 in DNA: TGTGCCAGCAGCCCAGGTGGCTATGGCTACACCTTC.